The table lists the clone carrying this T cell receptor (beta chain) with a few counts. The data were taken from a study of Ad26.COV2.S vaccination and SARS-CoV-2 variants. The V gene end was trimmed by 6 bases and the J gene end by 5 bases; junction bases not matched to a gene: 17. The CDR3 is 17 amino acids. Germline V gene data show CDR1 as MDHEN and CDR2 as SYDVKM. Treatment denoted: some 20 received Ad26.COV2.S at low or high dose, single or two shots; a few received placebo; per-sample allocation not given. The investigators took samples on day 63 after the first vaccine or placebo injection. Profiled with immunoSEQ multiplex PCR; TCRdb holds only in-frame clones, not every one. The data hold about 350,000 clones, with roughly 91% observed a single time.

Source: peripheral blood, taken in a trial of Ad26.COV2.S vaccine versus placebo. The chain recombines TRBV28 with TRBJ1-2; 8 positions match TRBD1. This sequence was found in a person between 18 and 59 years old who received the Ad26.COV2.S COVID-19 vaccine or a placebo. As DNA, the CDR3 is TGTGCCAGCAGCCCAGGACAGGGCTGGCTGCGGATATATGGCTACACCTTC. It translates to CASSPGQGWLRIYGYTF.